These T cell receptor beta chains were read from a single sample in a study of neurological immune-mediated disorders. In TCRdb, the 5' RACE reads were re-called with MiXCR into one record per CDR3 protein. In the table there are 30,000 to 45,000 distinct CDR3 sequences, more than 4.5% of which are singletons. The sample comprised CD4+ T cells from blood. All receptors derive from a man in his late teens or twenties in good health. The CDR3 runs from the conserved cysteine through the conserved F or W. Fields, in order: D gene, clone size, CDR3 length, V gene, J gene, CDR3 DNA, CDR3 protein. D genes are given only for firm matches. The size field is filled for only some rows; it gives once, few, many or a size class.

D gene: -; clone size: many; CDR3 length: 12; V gene: TRBV11-2; J gene: TRBJ2-7; CDR3 DNA: TGTGCCAGTCCAGGGGCTGACTGGGAGCAGTACTTC; CDR3 protein: CASPGADWEQYF
D gene: TRBD1; clone size: -; CDR3 length: 15; V gene: TRBV7-9; J gene: TRBJ1-1; CDR3 DNA: TGTGCCAGCAGCTTAGAGGTACAGGGGTTCACTGAAGCTTTCTTT; CDR3 protein: CASSLEVQGFTEAFF
D gene: TRBD1; clone size: many; CDR3 length: 14; V gene: TRBV29-1; J gene: TRBJ1-4; CDR3 DNA: TGCAGCGTGGACAGGCGGTCAACTAATGAAAAACTGTTTTTT; CDR3 protein: CSVDRRSTNEKLFF
D gene: -; clone size: many; CDR3 length: 18; V gene: TRBV28; J gene: TRBJ1-2; CDR3 DNA: TGTGCCAGCAGTTTATTCGGAAGACTGGGGGGGGGTATCTATGGCTACACCTTC; CDR3 protein: CASSLFGRLGGGIYGYTF
D gene: -; clone size: many; CDR3 length: 13; V gene: TRBV5-1; J gene: TRBJ1-1; CDR3 DNA: TGCGCCAGCAGCACCCAGGGGATGGGTGAAGCTTTCTTT; CDR3 protein: CASSTQGMGEAFF
D gene: TRBD1; clone size: many; CDR3 length: 14; V gene: TRBV6-2/TRBV6-3; J gene: TRBJ2-7; CDR3 DNA: TGTGCCAGCAGTTACGCGGGACAGGGGAACGAGCAGTACTTC; CDR3 protein: CASSYAGQGNEQYF
D gene: TRBD1; clone size: many; CDR3 length: 14; V gene: TRBV20-1; J gene: TRBJ2-3; CDR3 DNA: TGCAGTGCTAGAGATTACAGGGGGCCAGATACGCAGTATTTT; CDR3 protein: CSARDYRGPDTQYF
D gene: -; clone size: many; CDR3 length: 15; V gene: TRBV7-3; J gene: TRBJ2-3; CDR3 DNA: TGTGCCAGCAGCTTGACGGTGGGCGTCACAGATACGCAGTATTTT; CDR3 protein: CASSLTVGVTDTQYF
D gene: TRBD1; clone size: many; CDR3 length: 15; V gene: TRBV20-1; J gene: TRBJ2-5; CDR3 DNA: TGCAGTGCAAACTCCGGGACAGGGGGGGTGGAGACCCAGTACTTC; CDR3 protein: CSANSGTGGVETQYF
D gene: -; clone size: many; CDR3 length: 11; V gene: TRBV7-3; J gene: TRBJ2-1; CDR3 DNA: TGTGCCAGCAGCTCCGGGGGTGAGCAGTTCTTC; CDR3 protein: CASSSGGEQFF
D gene: -; clone size: many; CDR3 length: 14; V gene: TRBV4-3; J gene: TRBJ2-3; CDR3 DNA: TGCGCCAGCAGCCAGCTCGTCGGCACAGATACGCAGTATTTT; CDR3 protein: CASSQLVGTDTQYF
D gene: -; clone size: many; CDR3 length: 13; V gene: TRBV9; J gene: TRBJ2-7; CDR3 DNA: TGTGCCAGCAGCGTACGGCCACAAAACGAGCAGTACTTC; CDR3 protein: CASSVRPQNEQYF
D gene: -; clone size: many; CDR3 length: 14; V gene: TRBV12-3/TRBV12-4; J gene: TRBJ1-6; CDR3 DNA: TGTGCCAGCAGTTTTGGACAGTTAAATTCACCCCTCCACTTT; CDR3 protein: CASSFGQLNSPLHF
D gene: TRBD1; clone size: many; CDR3 length: 19; V gene: TRBV5-1; J gene: TRBJ2-3; CDR3 DNA: TGCGCCAGCAGCTCGGACGGGACAGGGACCCTTCGCCGCACAGATACGCAGTATTTT; CDR3 protein: CASSSDGTGTLRRTDTQYF
D gene: -; clone size: many; CDR3 length: 18; V gene: TRBV29-1; J gene: TRBJ1-5; CDR3 DNA: TGCAGCCCCCAGATACCCAGGGTTTGGGTTGACGGCAATCAGCCCCAGCATTTT; CDR3 protein: CSPQIPRVWVDGNQPQHF
D gene: -; clone size: many; CDR3 length: 18; V gene: TRBV5-1; J gene: TRBJ1-1; CDR3 DNA: TGCGCCAGCAGCAAAGGACAGACCTTTCCTGAATTGAACACTGAAGCTTTCTTT; CDR3 protein: CASSKGQTFPELNTEAFF
D gene: TRBD1; clone size: few; CDR3 length: 16; V gene: TRBV11-2; J gene: TRBJ2-7; CDR3 DNA: TGTGCCAGCAGTTCCGGACGCGGGACAGGGGCCTACGAGCAGTACTTC; CDR3 protein: CASSSGRGTGAYEQYF
D gene: TRBD1; clone size: many; CDR3 length: 13; V gene: TRBV20-1; J gene: TRBJ2-7; CDR3 DNA: TGCAGTGCAATACAGGGGCGGTCCTACGAGCAGTACTTC; CDR3 protein: CSAIQGRSYEQYF
D gene: -; clone size: -; CDR3 length: 14; V gene: TRBV9; J gene: TRBJ2-2; CDR3 DNA: TGTGCCAGCAGCGGGGCGGGTATCACCGGGGAGCTGTTTTTT; CDR3 protein: CASSGAGITGELFF
D gene: -; clone size: many; CDR3 length: 11; V gene: TRBV24-1; J gene: TRBJ1-2; CDR3 DNA: TGTGCCACCAGCGAGGGGTTTGGCTACACCTTC; CDR3 protein: CATSEGFGYTF
D gene: -; clone size: many; CDR3 length: 13; V gene: TRBV7-2; J gene: TRBJ2-7; CDR3 DNA: TGTGCCAGCAGCTTGGACTATTCCAACGAGCAGTACTTC; CDR3 protein: CASSLDYSNEQYF
D gene: -; clone size: many; CDR3 length: 14; V gene: TRBV12-3/TRBV12-4; J gene: TRBJ1-1; CDR3 DNA: TGTGCCAGCAGTTTAGGGCCGTCGAACAGAGAAGCTTTCTTT; CDR3 protein: CASSLGPSNREAFF
D gene: TRBD1; clone size: many; CDR3 length: 15; V gene: TRBV4-1; J gene: TRBJ2-1; CDR3 DNA: TGCGCCAGCAGCCCCGGGTGGGACAGGTACAATGAGCAGTTCTTC; CDR3 protein: CASSPGWDRYNEQFF
D gene: -; clone size: many; CDR3 length: 13; V gene: TRBV7-2; J gene: TRBJ1-1; CDR3 DNA: TGTGCCAGCAGCTGGACAACAAACACTGAAGCTTTCTTT; CDR3 protein: CASSWTTNTEAFF
D gene: -; clone size: many; CDR3 length: 16; V gene: TRBV7-8; J gene: TRBJ1-4; CDR3 DNA: TGTGCCAGCGCGCTGTCCGGGGTTCCTGTTAATGAAAAACTGTTTTTT; CDR3 protein: CASALSGVPVNEKLFF
D gene: -; clone size: many; CDR3 length: 12; V gene: TRBV7-2; J gene: TRBJ2-1; CDR3 DNA: TGTGCCAGCAGCGCCCGCGGGGTTGAGCAGTTCTTC; CDR3 protein: CASSARGVEQFF
D gene: -; clone size: many; CDR3 length: 14; V gene: TRBV7-9; J gene: TRBJ2-7; CDR3 DNA: TGTGCCAGCAGCCCGAAAGGGGGGGTAGTTGAGCAGTACTTC; CDR3 protein: CASSPKGGVVEQYF
D gene: TRBD1; clone size: many; CDR3 length: 13; V gene: TRBV20-1; J gene: TRBJ1-1; CDR3 DNA: TGCAGTGCTAGTACTACCGGGACAGGGGGTGCTTTCTTT; CDR3 protein: CSASTTGTGGAFF
D gene: -; clone size: many; CDR3 length: 15; V gene: TRBV5-1; J gene: TRBJ1-5; CDR3 DNA: TGCGCCAGCAGCTTAGAGGACCCAAGCAATCAGCCCCAGCATTTT; CDR3 protein: CASSLEDPSNQPQHF
D gene: -; clone size: many; CDR3 length: 15; V gene: TRBV6-6; J gene: TRBJ1-3; CDR3 DNA: TGTGCCAGCAGTTACTCCGAGGGTGATGGAAACACCATATATTTT; CDR3 protein: CASSYSEGDGNTIYF
D gene: -; clone size: many; CDR3 length: 14; V gene: TRBV5-1; J gene: TRBJ2-7; CDR3 DNA: TGCGCCAGCAGCTTGGTTAATTTGGGCTACGAGCAGTACTTC; CDR3 protein: CASSLVNLGYEQYF
D gene: -; clone size: many; CDR3 length: 14; V gene: TRBV12-3/TRBV12-4; J gene: TRBJ2-5; CDR3 DNA: TGTGCCAGCAGTTTAAGAGCGAGCCAAGAGACCCAGTACTTC; CDR3 protein: CASSLRASQETQYF
D gene: -; clone size: many; CDR3 length: 15; V gene: TRBV6-1; J gene: TRBJ1-1; CDR3 DNA: TGTGCCAGCAGTGATAGCGGGGTCCTGAACACTGAAGCTTTCTTT; CDR3 protein: CASSDSGVLNTEAFF
D gene: -; clone size: many; CDR3 length: 13; V gene: TRBV18; J gene: TRBJ1-1; CDR3 DNA: TGTGCCAGCTCACAGGGGTTGAACACTGAAGCTTTCTTT; CDR3 protein: CASSQGLNTEAFF
D gene: TRBD1; clone size: many; CDR3 length: 13; V gene: TRBV20-1; J gene: TRBJ1-1; CDR3 DNA: TGCAGTGCTACAGGGGACAGGGTGACGGTAGCTTTCTTT; CDR3 protein: CSATGDRVTVAFF